The next 16 T cell receptor beta chains were all read from a single sample in a study of cytomegalovirus exposure and HLA in healthy donors. Use of 60 Vbeta and 13 Jbeta primers characterized the PCR. The table came from immunoSEQ multiplex PCR; TCRdb's copy has only in-frame clones and leaves some out. The sample lists 100,000 to 120,000 clones; 75% to 85% were seen once. The sample was PBMCs. Source of these receptors: a man younger than 35 in good health and CMV-seronegative.

The chain carries TRBV5-1 and TRBJ2-5; TRBD1 might be the D (6 bases). Germline V gives CDR1 SGHRS, CDR2 YFSETQ. The CDR3 runs to 14 residues. V was shortened by 4 bases and J by 2 bases, with 12 bases between the two germline ends. The CDR3 region is CASSRDTKQETQYF. DNA for the CDR3: TGCGCCAGCAGCCGGGACACGAAACAAGAGACCCAGTACTTC.

The rearrangement joins TRBV6-1 to TRBJ2-7; D gene unclear. The CDR3 has 13 amino acids. The V gene's germline CDR1 is MNHNS and CDR2 SASEGT. V lost 1 base and J lost 2, with 6 bases in between. The CDR3 loop reads CASSEGPTYEQYF. The CDR3 DNA sequence: TGTGCCAGCAGTGAAGGTCCCACCTACGAGCAGTACTTC.

The gene calls are TRBV11-2 and TRBJ1-2; a weak D match, TRBD1 (6 bases). The V end lost 4 bases, the J end lost 6 bases, and 15 bases lay between the germline ends. Per the germline V gene, CDR1 is SGHAT and CDR2 is FQNNGV. The CDR3 is 14 residues long. The CDR3 DNA is TGTGCCAGCAGCTCTTCACAGGGTCGGAATGGCTACACCTTC. Encoded protein: CASSSSQGRNGYTF.

This sequence joins TRBV10-3 and TRBJ2-1; TRBD2 is a possible D gene (5 bases). CDR1 is ENHRY, CDR2 SYGVKD, per germline. The CDR3 extends over 13 amino acids. Trimming cost V 10 bases and J 8 bases, with 18 bases left between them. CDR3 sequence reads: CATFGRAGDEQFF. CDR3 nucleotide sequence: TGTGCCACGTTCGGGCGGGCTGGGGATGAGCAGTTCTTC.

This clone appeared once. J is TRBJ1-2 and V is TRBV30, with 8 bases fitting TRBD1. CDR3 size: 13 residues. The junction had 4 bases not matched to a gene; V was cut back by 5 bases and J by 2 bases. Germline V CDR1 and CDR2: GTSNPN, SVGIG (reference sequence). CDR3 sequence (DNA): TGTGCCTGGGGGACAGGCGGCAACTATGGCTACACCTTC. Encoded protein: CAWGTGGNYGYTF.

The chain joins TRBV2 to TRBJ2-3, with 8 bases matching TRBD1. The CDR3 is made up of 16 amino acids. Trimming cost V 6 bases and J 1 base; bases outside gene matches: 9. The germline V gene has CDR1 SNHLY and CDR2 FYNNEI. CDR3 residues: CASRPRTGSGTDTQYF. CDR3 sequence (DNA): TGTGCCAGCAGGCCGAGGACAGGGTCTGGCACAGATACGCAGTATTTT. The entire variable domain, with the rest obtained from reference TRBV2 and TRBJ2-3, is as follows: EPEVTQTPSHQVTQMGQEVILRCVPISNHLYFYWYRQILGQKVEFLVSFYNNEISEKSEIFDDQFSVERPDGSNFTLKIRSTKLEDSAMYFCASRPRTGSGTDTQYFGPGTRLTVL.

V usage is TRBV18 and J usage is TRBJ2-1; D ambiguous. Trimming removed 3 bases from V and 0 bases from J, with 6 bases in between. CDR1 and CDR2 from the germline V gene are KGHSH and LQKENI. The CDR3 loop spans 14 amino acids. The CDR3 DNA follows: TGTGCCAGCTCACCTAGTGTCTCCTACAATGAGCAGTTCTTC. It encodes CASSPSVSYNEQFF.

The chain carries TRBV5-5 and TRBJ1-4, with a tentative D call TRBD1 (5 bases). V shed 4 bases and J shed 4 bases, with 11 bases lying between them. CDR1 and CDR2 from the germline V gene are SGHKS and YYEKEE (reference sequence). The CDR3 contains 14 residues. Here the CDR3 reads CASSLDIFNEKLFF. CDR3 nucleotides: TGTGCCAGCAGCCTGGACATTTTTAATGAAAAACTGTTTTTT.

In its sample, this clone was seen a few times. This chain connects TRBV5-6 to TRBJ2-6, with 12 bases lining up with TRBD1. Per germline, CDR1 SGHDT and CDR2 YYEEEE. The junction had 3 bases not matched to a gene; V was cut back by 4 bases and J by 4 bases. This CDR3 has 16 residues. The CDR3 DNA reads as TGTGCCAGCAGCGGGACAGGGGGCACCGGGGCCAACGTCCTGACTTTC. Protein product: CASSGTGGTGANVLTF.

This chain joins TRBV7-9 and TRBJ2-3, with 9 bases that match TRBD1. The V gene's germline CDR1 is SEHNR and CDR2 FQNEAQ (reference sequence). This CDR3 is 17 amino acids long. The ends lost 3 bases at V and 1 base at J; junction bases unmatched: 8. As DNA, the CDR3 is TGTGCCAGCAGCTTTTTCACAGGGGGCGTTGGCACAGATACGCAGTATTTT. It yields the protein CASSFFTGGVGTDTQYF.

This clone was seen only once. This rearrangement joins TRBV7-3 to TRBJ2-1; D not resolved. The V end lost 5 bases, the J end lost 4 bases, and 15 bases lay between the germline ends. CDR1 is SGHTA and CDR2 is FQGTGA in the germline V gene. CDR3 length: 15 residues. The CDR3 DNA follows: TGTGCCAGCAGCCCAGCAAGGAGTAGGTACAATGAGCAGTTCTTC. This encodes CASSPARSRYNEQFF.

The genes are TRBV28 and TRBJ1-5; no reliable D call. Between the trimmed V and J ends, which lost 4 bases and 0 bases, there was a span of 10 bases. Per the germline V gene, CDR1 is MDHEN and CDR2 is SYDVKM. The CDR3 runs 15 residues. The CDR3 DNA reads as TGTGCCAGCAGTTCCCCGGACTCTAGCAATCAGCCCCAGCATTTT. Its protein product is CASSSPDSSNQPQHF.

The genes are TRBV14 and TRBJ2-2; 7 bases are shared with TRBD1. Germline assignment: CDR1 SGHDN and CDR2 FVKESK. The CDR3 runs 15 residues. V lost 5 bases, J lost 3 bases, and 6 bases stayed unmatched. CDR3 in amino acids: CASSSHGQDTGELFF. The CDR3 region has the DNA TGTGCCAGCAGCTCCCATGGACAGGACACCGGGGAGCTGTTTTTT.

This chain connects TRBV6-1 to TRBJ2-2, with 9 bases lining up with TRBD2. CDR1 is MNHNS and CDR2 is SASEGT in the germline V gene. The CDR3 runs 13 residues. Trimming at V came to 11 bases and at J to 4 bases, leaving 5 bases not matched to a gene. CDR3 nucleotides: TGTGCCGGTCGACTAGCGGCCACCGGGGAGCTGTTTTTT. Translating gives CAGRLAATGELFF.

The V and J genes are TRBV6-1 and TRBJ1-1; TRBD1 matches at 8 bases. Germline V gene lookup returns CDR1 MNHNS and CDR2 SASEGT. After removal of 6 bases from V and 1 base from J, the junction contained 4 bases not matched to a gene. There are 14 residues in the CDR3. CDR3 sequence (DNA): TGTGCCAGCAGGACCACAGGGGGGAACACTGAAGCTTTCTTT. Its protein product is CASRTTGGNTEAFF.

The V call is TRBV5-4, the J call TRBJ2-4; 11 bases are shared with TRBD2. Germline values: CDR1 SGHNT, CDR2 YYREEE (reference sequence). The V gene end was trimmed by 4 bases and the J gene end by 9 bases; junction bases not matched to a gene: 9. The CDR3 extends over 15 amino acids. As DNA, the CDR3 is TGTGCCAGCAGCAACGTACTAGCGGGAGAAACCATTCAGTACTTC. Protein product: CASSNVLAGETIQYF.